The 22 T cell receptor beta chains reported below all come from one sample, sequenced in a study of cytomegalovirus exposure and HLA in healthy donors. PCR used 60 Vbeta primers and 13 Jbeta primers. Produced via immunoSEQ multiplex PCR; TCRdb's table is partial and in-frame only. The profile covers approximately 88,000 clones, with 50% to 80% appearing a single time and about 3.5% taken by the ten largest. Material for sequencing was PBMCs. The receptors here all came from a man aged 60 to 69 in good health and CMV-seronegative.

The chain combines TRBV6-5 with TRBJ1-2; no reliable D call. The germline V and J ends were trimmed by 0 bases and 7 bases, with 18 bases remaining between them. The germline V gene has CDR1 MNHEY and CDR2 SVGAGI. This CDR3 region has 16 residues. CDR3 DNA sequence: TGTGCCAGCAGTTACTCCCGGACTCCAAAGTGGGGTGGCTACACCTTC. Its translation: CASSYSRTPKWGGYTF.

This clone was seen just once. The chain joins TRBV6-4 to TRBJ2-1; perhaps TRBD2 as D (6 bases). The V and J ends lost 6 bases and 6 bases respectively, with 12 bases between them. The CDR3 is 13 residues long. CDR1 and CDR2 from the germline V gene are MRHNA and SNTAGT. The CDR3 DNA sequence: TGTGCCAGCAGCGGGGGTCAGGGCAATGAGCAGTTCTTC. Its protein is CASSGGQGNEQFF.

The CDR3 sequence is CASSLGQGHRNSPLHF. Written as DNA, the CDR3 is TGCGCCAGCAGCCTCGGACAGGGTCATAGAAATTCACCCCTCCACTTT. The rearrangement joins TRBV10-2 to TRBJ1-6; 8 nucleotides align to TRBD1. V was clipped by 6 bases and J by 7 bases; unmatched bases: 11. Germline V gene lookup returns CDR1 WSHSY and CDR2 SAAADI. The CDR3 is 16 residues long.

This clone was observed a handful of times. The gene calls are TRBV5-6 and TRBJ2-7; 7 bases match TRBD2. With V trimmed by 3 bases and J by 2 bases, 17 bases remained unmatched. The CDR3 extends over 18 amino acids. Germline V gene sequence: CDR1 SGHDT, CDR2 YYEEEE. This CDR3 is CASSSPGELAVSAYEQYF. CDR3 coding DNA: TGTGCCAGCAGCTCCCCTGGGGAGCTAGCGGTTTCTGCCTACGAGCAGTACTTC.

The genes are TRBV30 and TRBJ2-1; 8 bases match TRBD2. CDR1 is GTSNPN, CDR2 SVGIG, per germline (reference sequence). CDR3 size: 12 residues. With 8 bases clipped from V and 1 base from J, the junction kept 1 base outside the gene matches. The CDR3 here is CAGGRSYNEQFF. The CDR3 coding sequence is TGTGCCGGCGGGAGGTCCTACAATGAGCAGTTCTTC.

The chain employs TRBV6-4 and TRBJ1-1, with 10 positions matching TRBD1. The CDR3 loop spans 14 amino acids. With V trimmed by 6 bases and J by 5 bases, 6 bases remained unmatched. Looked up from germline, CDR1 is MRHNA and CDR2 is SNTAGT. The CDR3 coding sequence is TGTGCCAGCAGGTCCTGGACAGGGGGTACTGAAGCTTTCTTT. Protein: CASRSWTGGTEAFF.

V usage is TRBV19 and J usage is TRBJ2-7; TRBD2 matches at 11 bases. Germline assignment: CDR1 LNHDA and CDR2 SQIVND (reference sequence). The CDR3 loop spans 14 amino acids. Trimming removed 8 bases from V and 2 bases from J; junction bases left unmatched: 5. Here the CDR3 DNA reads TGTGCCAGTGCGGGGACTAGCGGCGCCTACGAGCAGTACTTC. Translation: CASAGTSGAYEQYF.

This rearrangement joins TRBV5-1 to TRBJ1-6; TRBD1 agrees at 8 bases. The germline CDR1 and CDR2 sequences are SGHRS and YFSETQ. The length of the CDR3 is 14 residues. The V and J ends lost 5 bases and 10 bases, in that order; junction bases with no gene match: 8. The CDR3 here is CASRGQGATSPLHF. The CDR3 DNA sequence: TGCGCCAGCAGGGGGCAGGGGGCTACATCACCCCTCCACTTT.

The V call is TRBV7-9, the J call TRBJ1-3, with D hard to call. Germline CDR1 reads SEHNR; CDR2 reads FQNEAQ (reference sequence). The V and J ends lost 5 bases and 5 bases respectively, with 16 bases between them. The CDR3 runs 15 residues. CDR3 sequence (DNA): TGTGCCAGCAGCCTGGCGACCGGGATAAGAAACACCATATATTTT. Amino acids: CASSLATGIRNTIYF.

The rearrangement joins TRBV18 to TRBJ1-1, with D possibly being TRBD1 (5 bases). The length of the CDR3 is 14 residues. Germline V gives CDR1 KGHSH, CDR2 LQKENI. Trimming removed 3 bases at V and 1 base at J, with 9 bases between. The CDR3 reads CASSPGLGNTEAFF. As DNA, the CDR3 is TGTGCCAGCTCACCGGGACTCGGGAACACTGAAGCTTTCTTT.

The CDR3 DNA follows: TGCAGCGTTGAAGATGACTCCGTTGGGGAGACCCAGTACTTC. Protein: CSVEDDSVGETQYF. The chain recombines TRBV29-1 with TRBJ2-5; D call uncertain. The V and J ends lost 0 bases and 5 bases respectively, with 13 bases between them. Germline V gives CDR1 SQVTM, CDR2 ANQGSEA. The CDR3 is made up of 14 amino acids.

The chain uses TRBV2 and TRBJ1-5; maybe TRBD1 (5 bases). Germline lookup yields CDR1 SNHLY and CDR2 FYNNEI. Trimming took 5 bases from V and 4 from J, leaving 12 bases between them. The CDR3 sequence is 14 residues long. The chain's CDR3 is CASSYDSTNQPQHF. CDR3 sequence (DNA): TGTGCCAGCAGTTACGACAGTACGAATCAGCCCCAGCATTTT.

CDR3 bases: TGTGCCAGCAGCTTAGACGCACTAGCGGGAGTAGGGGGTAACTACGAGCAGTACTTC. As protein: CASSLDALAGVGGNYEQYF. The gene calls are TRBV7-2 and TRBJ2-7; 11 bases line up with TRBD2. The germline CDR1 and CDR2 sequences are SGHTA and FQGNSA. The CDR3 runs to 19 residues. Germline trimming cut 1 base from V and 3 bases from J; bases unmatched to any gene: 14.

The rearrangement joins TRBV7-9 to TRBJ2-3, with 9 bases lining up with TRBD1. Germline V CDR1 and CDR2: SEHNR, FQNEAQ (reference sequence). V shed 1 base, J shed 12 bases, and the junction held 8 bases outside the gene matches. CDR3 length equals 14 residues. The CDR3: CASSLEGQGAPQYF. CDR3 nucleotide sequence: TGTGCCAGCAGCTTAGAGGGACAGGGCGCCCCTCAGTATTTT.

The chain joins TRBV15 to TRBJ1-3; D is unresolved. V lost 0 bases and J 2 bases, leaving 8 bases between the germline ends. Germline loops: CDR1 LNHNV, CDR2 YYDKDF (reference sequence). The CDR3 has 15 residues. This CDR3 is CATSRDGGTGNTIYF. CDR3 nucleotide sequence: TGTGCCACCAGCAGAGATGGAGGAACTGGAAACACCATATATTTT.

This clone was detected only a few times. The V and J genes are TRBV19 and TRBJ1-1, with unresolved D. Germline CDR1 is LNHDA and CDR2 is SQIVND (reference sequence). Trimming removed 3 bases at V and 0 bases at J, with 8 bases between. The length of the CDR3 is 14 residues. As DNA, the CDR3 is TGTGCCAGTAGTATCACGGGTATGAACACTGAAGCTTTCTTT. The encoded protein is CASSITGMNTEAFF.

The chain is built from TRBV7-3 and TRBJ1-1, with 7 bases fitting TRBD1. This CDR3 is 14 amino acids long. V shed 2 bases and J 1 base; nucleotides not matched to a gene: 1. Germline V gene sequence: CDR1 SGHTA, CDR2 FQGTGA. CDR3 nucleotides: TGTGCCAGCAGCTTAGGGACAGCGAACACTGAAGCTTTCTTT. It yields the protein CASSLGTANTEAFF.

This clone was counted a single time. DNA for the CDR3: TGTGCCAGCAGTGAACAGTTAACCGGGACAGGGAGTAACTATGGCTACACCTTC. Protein product: CASSEQLTGTGSNYGYTF. This rearrangement joins TRBV2 to TRBJ1-2, with 9 bases that match TRBD1. Trimming removed 2 bases from V and 1 base from J; junction bases left unmatched: 11. The CDR3 is 18 residues long. Germline CDR1 is SNHLY and CDR2 is FYNNEI. Using reference TRBV2 and TRBJ1-2 for the parts outside the CDR3, the full variable domain is EPEVTQTPSHQVTQMGQEVILRCVPISNHLYFYWYRQILGQKVEFLVSFYNNEISEKSEIFDDQFSVERPDGSNFTLKIRSTKLEDSAMYFCASSEQLTGTGSNYGYTFGSGTRLTVV.

The chain carries TRBV4-1 and TRBJ2-1; 13 nucleotides agree with TRBD2. The V gene's germline CDR1 is MGHRA and CDR2 YSYEKL. V lost 1 base, J lost 0 bases, and 6 bases stayed unmatched. This CDR3 spans 19 amino acids. The CDR3 DNA reads TGCGCCAGCAGCCAAGGACTAGCGGGAGGAGGCAGCTCCTACAATGAGCAGTTCTTC. Translating it yields CASSQGLAGGGSSYNEQFF.

The chain combines TRBV9 with TRBJ2-3; 9 nucleotides agree with TRBD2. Looked up from germline, CDR1 is SGDLS and CDR2 is YYNGEE. After removal of 3 bases from V and 7 bases from J, the junction contained 12 bases not matched to a gene. This CDR3 region has 16 residues. CDR3 nucleotide sequence: TGTGCCAGCAGCGCCCCACCGGCGGGGGGGTCATATACGCAGTATTTT. Protein product: CASSAPPAGGSYTQYF.

This clone was observed a handful of times. V is TRBV14 and J is TRBJ1-2; D is perhaps TRBD1 (5 bases). The CDR3 loop spans 13 amino acids. Germline values: CDR1 SGHDN, CDR2 FVKESK. Between the trimmed V and J ends, which lost 1 base and 4 bases, there was a span of 7 bases. For the CDR3, the DNA is TGTGCCAGCAGCCAAGTGACAGCCTATGGCTACACCTTC. The encoded protein is CASSQVTAYGYTF.

This clone has a single count. The chain uses TRBV5-8 and TRBJ2-3; 7 bases align to TRBD1. The germline CDR1 and CDR2 sequences are SGHTS and YDEGEE. This CDR3 has 13 residues. The V gene end was trimmed by 4 bases and the J gene end by 4 bases; junction bases not matched to a gene: 3. For the CDR3, the DNA is TGTGCCAGCAGCCGCGGACAGGCAGATACGCAGTATTTT. Its protein is CASSRGQADTQYF.